This T cell receptor (beta chain) is from a study of blood T cell repertoires in COVID-19. For the study at large: Donors in the United States, Italy and Spain gave samples during acute or convalescent COVID-19.

Germline CDR1 is ENHRY and CDR2 is SYGVKD. V lost 9 bases, J lost 7 bases, and 31 bases lay in between. The CDR3 spans 18 residues. Study processing details: By means of reference gene primer amplification, nucleated cell counts were estimated. Assay: immunoSEQ multiplex PCR; the TCRdb copy retains only in-frame clones and omits some. The DNA gave D and trimming, while V, J and clone size come from that table. The sample holds 130,000 to 150,000 clones, more than 75% seen once. This clone was found once. The source is a man in his fifties or sixties with active or convalescent COVID-19. The specimen was peripheral blood. The chain carries TRBV10-3 and TRBJ2-1, with D tentatively TRBD2 (5 bases). The CDR3 nucleotides are TGTGCCATATCAATCGCCGCAAGGGCAGGAGGTTTTAGTAATGAGCAGTTCTTC. Protein: CAISIAARAGGFSNEQFF.